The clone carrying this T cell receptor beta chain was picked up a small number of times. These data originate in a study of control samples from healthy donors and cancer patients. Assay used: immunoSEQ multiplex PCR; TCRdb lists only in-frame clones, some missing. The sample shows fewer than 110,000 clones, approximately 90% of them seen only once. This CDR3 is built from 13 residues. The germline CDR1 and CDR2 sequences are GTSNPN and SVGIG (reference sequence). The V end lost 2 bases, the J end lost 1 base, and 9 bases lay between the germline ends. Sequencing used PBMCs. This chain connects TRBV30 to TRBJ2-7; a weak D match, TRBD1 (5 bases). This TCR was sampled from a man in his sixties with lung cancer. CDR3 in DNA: TGTGCCTGGAGTCAGGGAACATCCTACGAGCAGTACTTC. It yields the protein CAWSQGTSYEQYF.